What follows are 32 T cell receptor beta chains derived from one specimen sequenced in a study of blood T cell repertoires in COVID-19. Using immunoSEQ multiplex PCR, the repertoire was profiled, and TCRdb retains in-frame clones only, with some absent. The repertoire has 65,000 to 80,000 clones, around 91% of them found once; the top ten carry about 5%. The material sequenced was peripheral blood. Source of these receptors: a human donor in a cohort sampled during active COVID-19.

The chain carries TRBV2 and TRBJ1-5; 10 bases agree with TRBD1. V trimming: 7 bases; J trimming: 3 bases; junction bases outside the gene matches: 6. Per the germline V gene, CDR1 is SNHLY and CDR2 is FYNNEI. The CDR3 sequence is 15 residues long. The CDR3 here is CASTRDRGINQPQHF. CDR3 sequence (DNA): TGTGCCAGCACTAGGGACAGGGGTATCAATCAGCCCCAGCATTTT.

Here the CDR3 DNA reads TGTGCCAGCAGCGTAGGCGGTAGCGGGGACCTCCCAGATACGCAGTATTTT. Translation: CASSVGGSGDLPDTQYF. The chain couples TRBV9 to TRBJ2-3; 8 nucleotides agree with TRBD2. Trimming at V came to 0 bases and at J to 4 bases, leaving 10 bases not matched to a gene. The CDR3 spans 17 residues. CDR1 is SGDLS and CDR2 is YYNGEE in the germline V gene.

The CDR3 nucleotides read TGTGCCAGCAGTTACGGGGACAGGGCCTACAATGAGCAGTTCTTC. Protein product: CASSYGDRAYNEQFF. The chain couples TRBV6-2 or TRBV6-3 to TRBJ2-1, with 9 bases identical to TRBD1. The CDR3 covers 15 residues. From germline, CDR1 is MNHEY and CDR2 SVGEGT. Trimming took 2 bases from V and 2 from J; bases not matched to a gene: 1.

The rearrangement uses TRBV18 and TRBJ1-2; the match to TRBD1 covers 8 bases. Germline assignment: CDR1 KGHSH and CDR2 LQKENI. V shed 2 bases and J 4 bases; nucleotides not matched to a gene: 3. CDR3 size: 14 residues. The CDR3 protein is CASSPKDRAYGYTF. The CDR3 nucleotides are TGTGCCAGCTCACCAAAGGACAGGGCCTATGGCTACACCTTC. The whole variable domain, filled in from reference TRBV18 and TRBJ1-2, reads NAGVMQNPRHLVRRRGQEARLRCSPMKGHSHVYWYRQLPEEGLKFMVYLQKENIIDESGMPKERFSAEFPKEGPSILRIQQVVRGDSAAYFCASSPKDRAYGYTFGSGTRLTVV.

This rearrangement joins TRBV7-2 to TRBJ1-6; possibly TRBD1 for D (6 bases). The V and J ends lost 3 bases and 9 bases respectively, with 15 bases between them. CDR1 is SGHTA, CDR2 FQGNSA, per germline. The CDR3 runs 15 residues. The CDR3 sequence: CASSLPGAAVSPLHF. The CDR3 DNA reads as TGTGCCAGCAGCTTGCCAGGGGCGGCGGTTTCACCCCTCCACTTT.

The chain carries TRBV19 and TRBJ2-2, with TRBD2 as a possible D gene (5 bases). Trimming cost V 2 bases and J 3 bases, with 10 bases left between them. The CDR3 has 15 amino acids. Germline CDR1 is LNHDA and CDR2 is SQIVND (reference sequence). CDR3 DNA: TGTGCCAGTAGTATATTCGCAGCGGACACCGGGGAGCTGTTTTTT. It codes for CASSIFAADTGELFF.

The V call is TRBV10-3, the J call TRBJ2-3, with D uncertain. The germline V gene encodes CDR1 ENHRY and CDR2 SYGVKD. The CDR3 has 14 residues. Trimming left V 2 bases short and J 2 bases short, with 8 bases between. CDR3 residues: CAISELGVTDTQYF. The CDR3 DNA sequence: TGTGCCATCAGTGAGCTCGGAGTCACAGATACGCAGTATTTT.

The genes are TRBV19 and TRBJ1-5; TRBD1 is a possible D gene (6 bases). CDR3 size: 19 residues. The V end lost 1 base, the J end lost 4 bases, and 23 bases lay between the germline ends. In germline, CDR1 is LNHDA, CDR2 SQIVND (reference sequence). CDR3 nucleotides: TGTGCCAGTAGTATAGGAGGGACATATCATTATTCCCCAAATCAGCCCCAGCATTTT. Its translation is CASSIGGTYHYSPNQPQHF.

This chain uses TRBV6-6 with TRBJ2-7; a weak D match, TRBD2 (5 bases). Between the trimmed V and J ends, which lost 3 bases and 2 bases, there was a span of 11 bases. Germline V gives CDR1 MNHNY, CDR2 SVGAGI (reference sequence). The CDR3 length is 14 residues. This CDR3 reads CASSYEGPTYEQYF. CDR3 nucleotides: TGTGCCAGCAGTTATGAGGGCCCAACCTACGAGCAGTACTTC.

V is TRBV9 and J is TRBJ2-1, with D unresolved. The CDR3 is made up of 16 amino acids. In germline, CDR1 is SGDLS, CDR2 YYNGEE. Trimming took off 4 bases at V and 0 bases at J, with 14 bases between the two ends. CDR3 DNA sequence: TGTGCCAGCAGCACTCACCATACGAGCTCCTACAATGAGCAGTTCTTC. Translation: CASSTHHTSSYNEQFF.

This clone was recorded once. The chain joins TRBV11-3 to TRBJ2-1; TRBD2 agrees at 8 bases. The CDR3 loop spans 15 amino acids. J gave up 1 base and V 4 bases, and 3 bases lay outside the gene matches. The germline V gene encodes CDR1 SGHNT and CDR2 YENEEA. This chain's CDR3 is CASSSGGQSYNEQFF. The CDR3 DNA reads TGTGCCAGCAGCTCGGGGGGGCAGTCCTACAATGAGCAGTTCTTC.

The chain combines TRBV29-1 with TRBJ2-3; 7 bases fit TRBD1. With 5 bases clipped from V and 9 bases from J, the junction kept 17 bases outside the gene matches. Germline V gene data show CDR1 as SQVTM and CDR2 as ANQGSEA. The CDR3 length is 15 residues. This chain's CDR3 is CSVTYWDRERGTQYF. The CDR3 nucleotides are TGCAGCGTTACATACTGGGACAGAGAAAGGGGAACGCAGTATTTT.

The gene calls are TRBV6-2 or TRBV6-3 and TRBJ2-7; 8 nucleotides line up with TRBD1. The CDR3 totals 14 residues. The ends lost 3 bases at V and 5 bases at J; junction bases unmatched: 6. CDR1 is MNHEY, CDR2 SVGEGT, per germline. In DNA form, the CDR3 reads TGTGCCAGCAGTTATTGGACAGGGAACCACGAGCAGTACTTC. The encoded protein is CASSYWTGNHEQYF.

This rearrangement joins TRBV6-6 to TRBJ2-5; TRBD1 aligns across 8 bases. Per germline, CDR1 MNHNY and CDR2 SVGAGI (reference sequence). After removal of 0 bases from V and 5 bases from J, the junction contained 8 bases not matched to a gene. This CDR3 contains 16 residues. The CDR3 protein is CASSYSGRGRTETQYF. CDR3 sequence (DNA): TGTGCCAGCAGTTACTCGGGCAGGGGGCGCACGGAGACCCAGTACTTC.

This chain joins TRBV5-5 and TRBJ2-7, with D maybe TRBD1 (6 bases). The CDR3 spans 17 residues. The germline gives CDR1 SGHKS, CDR2 YYEKEE (reference sequence). V was shortened by 0 bases and J by 2 bases, with 18 bases between the two germline ends. The CDR3 loop is CASSLAPDRQPAYEQYF. Written as DNA, the CDR3 is TGTGCCAGCAGCTTGGCCCCGGACAGACAACCAGCCTACGAGCAGTACTTC.

The rearrangement uses TRBV7-9 and TRBJ1-2; 7 bases agree with TRBD1. Germline values: CDR1 SEHNR, CDR2 FQNEAQ (reference sequence). V shed 6 bases, J shed 4 bases, and the junction held 8 bases outside the gene matches. This CDR3 region has 14 residues. CDR3 sequence reads: CASSGLQGFYGYTF. Written as DNA, the CDR3 is TGTGCCAGCAGTGGATTACAGGGGTTCTATGGCTACACCTTC. The full variable domain, rest sourced from reference TRBV7-9 and TRBJ1-2, is DTGVSQNPRHKITKRGQNVTFRCDPISEHNRLYWYRQTLGQGPEFLTYFQNEAQLEKSRLLSDRFSAERPKGSFSTLEIQRTEQGDSAMYLCASSGLQGFYGYTFGSGTRLTVV.

The chain uses TRBV10-3 and TRBJ2-2; 9 bases line up with TRBD1. V was clipped by 4 bases and J by 6 bases; unmatched bases: 9. CDR1 is ENHRY, CDR2 SYGVKD, per germline. The CDR3 sequence is 16 residues long. The CDR3 region is CAISVGTGTIPGELFF. The CDR3, as DNA: TGTGCCATCAGTGTAGGGACAGGGACAATACCCGGGGAGCTGTTTTTT.

The chain is built from TRBV7-9 and TRBJ1-2, with 7 bases matching TRBD1. This CDR3 has 14 residues. Losses at the gene ends were 4 bases for V and 2 bases for J; bases not matched to a gene: 4. Germline values: CDR1 SEHNR, CDR2 FQNEAQ (reference sequence). CDR3 residues: CASSSQGVNYGYTF. The DNA of the CDR3 is TGTGCCAGCAGCTCCCAGGGGGTAAACTATGGCTACACCTTC. The full variable domain, rest sourced from reference TRBV7-9 and TRBJ1-2, is DTGVSQNPRHKITKRGQNVTFRCDPISEHNRLYWYRQTLGQGPEFLTYFQNEAQLEKSRLLSDRFSAERPKGSFSTLEIQRTEQGDSAMYLCASSSQGVNYGYTFGSGTRLTVV.

This chain links TRBV7-2 with TRBJ1-2; D unresolved. V was pared by 2 bases and J by 2 bases, with 9 bases between. The CDR3 is 14 residues long. CDR1 is SGHTA, CDR2 FQGNSA, per germline. The CDR3 reads CASSLYRTNYGYTF. Here the CDR3 DNA reads TGTGCCAGCAGCTTATACCGCACAAACTATGGCTACACCTTC.

In its sample, this clone was seen once. The chain recombines TRBV6-2 or TRBV6-3 with TRBJ1-4; weak D call: TRBD1 (5 bases). V was clipped by 4 bases and J by 8 bases, with 14 bases between them. The CDR3 is 14 residues long. Looked up from germline, CDR1 is MNHEY and CDR2 is SVGEGT. CDR3 amino acids: CASSSPLGPEKLFF. The CDR3 DNA sequence: TGTGCCAGCAGTTCTCCCCTGGGGCCCGAAAAACTGTTTTTT.

This clone was seen a single time. The chain couples TRBV5-1 to TRBJ1-1; no clear D. The CDR3 has 14 amino acids. V was pared by 0 bases and J by 4 bases, with 10 bases between. The V gene's germline CDR1 is SGHRS and CDR2 YFSETQ. The CDR3 DNA is TGCGCCAGCAGCTTGGCACGGCCGGGCACTGAAGCTTTCTTT. Translating it yields CASSLARPGTEAFF.

V gene TRBV2 combines with J gene TRBJ2-7; D is ambiguous. The CDR3 extends over 11 amino acids. Trimming stripped 6 bases from V and 5 bases from J, with 8 bases between. Germline CDR1 and CDR2: SNHLY and FYNNEI. CDR3: CASRVNNEQYF. DNA for the CDR3: TGTGCCAGCAGAGTGAACAACGAGCAGTACTTC.

The chain uses TRBV15 and TRBJ2-5; the D is unclear. Trimming removed 5 bases from V and 5 bases from J, with 6 bases in between. This CDR3 spans 11 amino acids. Germline lookup yields CDR1 LNHNV and CDR2 YYDKDF (reference sequence). CDR3: CATSVGETQYF. CDR3 nucleotide sequence: TGTGCCACCAGCGTTGGCGAGACCCAGTACTTC.

J is TRBJ1-3 and V is TRBV28; 7 nucleotides line up with TRBD1. The CDR3 totals 15 residues. Looked up from germline, CDR1 is MDHEN and CDR2 is SYDVKM. V shed 8 bases and J 4 bases; nucleotides not matched to a gene: 11. The CDR3 DNA reads as TGTGCCAGCGGGTTATACAGGGGCGCAGGAAACACCATATATTTT. It specifies CASGLYRGAGNTIYF.

The V gene is TRBV3-1 (or the pseudogene TRBV3-2), the J gene TRBJ1-5; D is perhaps TRBD1 (5 bases). Germline V CDR1 and CDR2: LGHDT, YNNKEL (reference sequence). The CDR3 sequence is 15 residues long. Trimming took 1 base from V and 2 from J, leaving 9 bases between them. The CDR3 loop reads CASSQGGDGNQPQHF. As DNA, the CDR3 is TGTGCCAGCAGCCAAGGGGGGGACGGCAATCAGCCCCAGCATTTT.

The V and J genes are TRBV15 and TRBJ2-5; 7 bases map to TRBD2. Trimming took 1 base from V and 2 from J; bases not matched to a gene: 13. The CDR3 runs to 18 residues. Germline V gives CDR1 LNHNV, CDR2 YYDKDF (reference sequence). The CDR3 nucleotides read TGTGCCACCAGCAGAGTTCCGGGAAGTGGGGGGGGACAAGAGACCCAGTACTTC. It specifies CATSRVPGSGGGQETQYF. The variable domain in full, completed from reference TRBV15 and TRBJ2-5, reads DAMVIQNPRYQVTQFGKPVTLSCSQTLNHNVMYWYQQKSSQAPKLLFHYYDKDFNNEADTPDNFQSRRPNTSFCFLDIRSPGLGDTAMYLCATSRVPGSGGGQETQYFGPGTRLLVL.

The DNA for the CDR3 is TGTGCCAGCAGGACTCTCTCTGAGACCCAGTACTTC. Translation gives CASRTLSETQYF. The chain recombines TRBV12-3 or TRBV12-4 with TRBJ2-5; no definite D call. Trimming pared 6 bases from V and 5 bases from J, leaving 10 bases between. The CDR3 runs 12 residues.

The chain carries TRBV7-2 and TRBJ2-1; D possibly corresponds to TRBD1 (5 bases). Germline-derived CDR1 and CDR2 are SGHTA and FQGNSA. The CDR3 runs to 16 residues. V lost 0 bases and J 5 bases, leaving 14 bases between the germline ends. The CDR3 loop reads CASSLAAAGSNNEQFF. The CDR3 DNA follows: TGTGCCAGCAGCTTAGCGGCGGCAGGGTCAAACAATGAGCAGTTCTTC.

The J gene is TRBJ1-2, the V gene TRBV5-1; 7 bases map to TRBD1. Germline values: CDR1 SGHRS, CDR2 YFSETQ. This CDR3 has 13 amino acids. V was clipped by 4 bases and J by 8 bases; unmatched bases: 8. The CDR3 DNA is TGCGCCAGCAGCATTCAAACAGGGGTCGGCTACACCTTC. Translation: CASSIQTGVGYTF.

This chain joins TRBV19 and TRBJ2-2, with no clear D. Trimming removed 4 bases from V and 1 base from J, with 4 bases in between. The CDR3 is made up of 13 amino acids. Germline loops: CDR1 LNHDA, CDR2 SQIVND (reference sequence). CDR3 bases: TGTGCCAGTAGTAGTCAGAACACCGGGGAGCTGTTTTTT. Protein: CASSSQNTGELFF.

The chain couples TRBV29-1 to TRBJ2-4; TRBD2 might be the D (6 bases). The germline gives CDR1 SQVTM, CDR2 ANQGSEA. Trimming cost V 6 bases and J 6 bases, with 21 bases left between them. The CDR3 is 15 residues long. CDR3 sequence: CSVVIGDSQGNIQYF. CDR3 nucleotide sequence: TGCAGCGTCGTGATTGGGGACTCCCAGGGAAACATTCAGTACTTC.

The chain carries TRBV7-9 and TRBJ1-2, with TRBD1 matching over 9 bases. V was clipped by 6 bases and J by 5 bases; unmatched bases: 10. Germline CDR1 and CDR2: SEHNR and FQNEAQ (reference sequence). The CDR3 sequence is 15 residues long. DNA for the CDR3: TGTGCCAGCAGTCAAACAGGGGGCGCTGGTTATGGCTACACCTTC. This codes for CASSQTGGAGYGYTF. Full variable domain (remainder filled in from reference TRBV7-9 and TRBJ1-2): DTGVSQNPRHKITKRGQNVTFRCDPISEHNRLYWYRQTLGQGPEFLTYFQNEAQLEKSRLLSDRFSAERPKGSFSTLEIQRTEQGDSAMYLCASSQTGGAGYGYTFGSGTRLTVV.